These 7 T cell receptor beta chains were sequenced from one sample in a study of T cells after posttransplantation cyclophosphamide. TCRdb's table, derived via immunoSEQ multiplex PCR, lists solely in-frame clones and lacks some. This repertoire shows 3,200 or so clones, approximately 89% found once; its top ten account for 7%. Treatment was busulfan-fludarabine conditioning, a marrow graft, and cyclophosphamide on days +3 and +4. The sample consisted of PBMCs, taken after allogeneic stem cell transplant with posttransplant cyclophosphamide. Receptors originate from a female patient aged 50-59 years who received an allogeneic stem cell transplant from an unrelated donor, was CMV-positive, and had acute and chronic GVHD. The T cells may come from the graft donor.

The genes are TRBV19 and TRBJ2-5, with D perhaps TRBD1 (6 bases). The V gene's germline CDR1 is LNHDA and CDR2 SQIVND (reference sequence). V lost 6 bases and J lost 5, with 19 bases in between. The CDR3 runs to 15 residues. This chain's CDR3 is CASSLTGRSWETQYF. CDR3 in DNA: TGTGCCAGTAGCTTAACAGGGCGCAGCTGGGAGACCCAGTACTTC.

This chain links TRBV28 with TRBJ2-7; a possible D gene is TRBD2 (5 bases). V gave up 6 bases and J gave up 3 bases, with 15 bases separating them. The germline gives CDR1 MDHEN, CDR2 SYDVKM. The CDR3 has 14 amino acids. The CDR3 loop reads CASRLSGNHYEQYF. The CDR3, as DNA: TGTGCCAGCAGGCTCTCCGGGAACCACTACGAGCAGTACTTC.

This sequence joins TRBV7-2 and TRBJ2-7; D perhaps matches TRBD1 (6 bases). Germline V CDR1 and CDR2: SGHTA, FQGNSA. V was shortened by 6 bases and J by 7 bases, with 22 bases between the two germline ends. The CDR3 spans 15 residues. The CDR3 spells CASSQDRGSGREQYF. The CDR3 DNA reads TGTGCCAGCAGTCAGGACAGAGGGTCGGGTAGGGAGCAGTACTTC.

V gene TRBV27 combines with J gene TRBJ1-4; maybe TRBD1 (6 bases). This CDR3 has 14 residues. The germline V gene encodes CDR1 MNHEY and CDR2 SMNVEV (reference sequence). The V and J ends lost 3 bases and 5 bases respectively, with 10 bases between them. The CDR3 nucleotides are TGTGCCAGCAGTTTTCAAGGACAGAATGAAAAACTGTTTTTT. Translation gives CASSFQGQNEKLFF. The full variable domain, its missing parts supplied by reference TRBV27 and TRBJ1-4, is EAQVTQNPRYLITVTGKKLTVTCSQNMNHEYMSWYRQDPGLGLRQIYYSMNVEVTDKGDVPEGYKVSRKEKRNFPLILESPSPNQTSLYFCASSFQGQNEKLFFGSGTQLSVL.

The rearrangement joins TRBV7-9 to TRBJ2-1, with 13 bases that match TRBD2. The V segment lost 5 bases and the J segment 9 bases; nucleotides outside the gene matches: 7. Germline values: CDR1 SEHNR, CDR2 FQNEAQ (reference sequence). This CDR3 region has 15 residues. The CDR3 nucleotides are TGTGCCAGCAGCACCGGACTAGCGGGAGTAAGTGAGCAGTTCTTC. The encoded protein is CASSTGLAGVSEQFF. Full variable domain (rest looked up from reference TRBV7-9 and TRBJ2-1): DTGVSQNPRHKITKRGQNVTFRCDPISEHNRLYWYRQTLGQGPEFLTYFQNEAQLEKSRLLSDRFSAERPKGSFSTLEIQRTEQGDSAMYLCASSTGLAGVSEQFFGPGTRLTVL.

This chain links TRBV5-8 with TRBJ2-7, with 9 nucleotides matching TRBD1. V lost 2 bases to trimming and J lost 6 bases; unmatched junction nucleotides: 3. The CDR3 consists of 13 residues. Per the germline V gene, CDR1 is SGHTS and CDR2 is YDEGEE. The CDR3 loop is CASSFTGGFEQYF. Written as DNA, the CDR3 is TGTGCCAGCAGCTTCACAGGGGGCTTCGAGCAGTACTTC.

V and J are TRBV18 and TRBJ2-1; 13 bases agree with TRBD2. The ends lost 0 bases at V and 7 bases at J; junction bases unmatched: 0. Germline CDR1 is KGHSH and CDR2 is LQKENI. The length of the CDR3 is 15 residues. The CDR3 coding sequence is TGTGCCAGCTCACCACCGGGACTAGCGGGAAATGAGCAGTTCTTC. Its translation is CASSPPGLAGNEQFF.